This T cell receptor (beta chain) is drawn from a study of T cells in Graves' hyperthyroidism and ophthalmopathy. Whole-study findings and limits: The model made its ophthalmopathy prediction, and onset followed a median roughly 6.5 months later.

PBMCs were obtained from approximately 10 ml fresh peripheral blood. V dropped 2 bases and J dropped 3 bases, with 7 bases sitting between them. This CDR3 comprises 14 residues. Germline-derived CDR1 and CDR2 are MDHEN and SYDVKM. This clonotype was recorded many times. Its target is not known. Researchers took RNA transcripts and amplified the TCR beta CDR3 regions from them. The TCR CDR3 was amplified in a first-round RT-PCR using the HTBI primer set. TCRdb re-called the multiplex PCR reads with MiXCR, one entry per CDR3 protein. This sample has some 700,000 distinct CDR3 sequences, with roughly a sixth found just once.

The sequenced material came from blood. The chain links TRBV28 to TRBJ2-2, with D unresolved. The TCR was taken from a man aged 45-65 years with Graves' hyperthyroidism. The CDR3 spells CASSLGPYTGELFF. The CDR3 DNA reads as TGTGCCAGCAGTTTAGGGCCCTACACCGGGGAGCTGTTTTTT.